This T cell receptor (beta chain) was documented in a study of T-cell reconstitution after alpha-beta-depleted transplantation in children. The CDR3 loop spans 15 amino acids. V shed 3 bases and J 2 bases; nucleotides not matched to a gene: 5. Per germline, CDR1 SGHRS and CDR2 YFSETQ. This clonotype was seen repeatedly, ten times or more. Unique molecular identifiers featured in how the TCRbeta library was prepared. One entry per CDR3 protein results from TCRdb running MiXCR on the PCR reads. The sample includes around 80,000 distinct CDR3 sequences, around a sixth of them seen just once. The material was PBMCs, mostly from graft donor cells, obtained 360 days after TCRalphabeta/CD19-depleted stem cell transplant. The gene calls are TRBV5-1 and TRBJ2-1; the match to TRBD1 covers 7 bases. The receptor was isolated from a male patient aged 2-10 years who had a stem cell transplant for acute lymphoblastic leukemia, so the T cells may come from the graft donor. CDR3 bases: TGCGCCAGCAGCTCGACAGGGATGACCTACAATGAGCAGTTCTTC. It translates to CASSSTGMTYNEQFF.